The 17 T cell receptor beta chains given below trace back to one sample, sequenced in a study of blood T cell repertoires in COVID-19 (dated by TCRdb to 2018 to 2021). Libraries were constructed by the immunoSEQ multiplex PCR assay. As stored in TCRdb, this immuneACCESS dataset retains in-frame rearrangements with V and J assigned. A fraction of the clones does not appear; measured against another copy, unresolved V genes explain less than half of the discrepancy, and the remainder lacks a known reason. The sample yields about 170,000 clones; around 86% were counted once. The ten largest clones add up to 7% of the sample. Sequencing was performed on peripheral blood. Source of these receptors: a woman aged 80 or older in a cohort sampled during active or convalescent COVID-19.

Only one count was recorded for this clone. V gene TRBV24-1 combines with J gene TRBJ2-1; 8 nucleotides align to TRBD2. The V and J ends lost 4 bases and 0 bases, in that order; junction bases with no gene match: 10. The CDR3 extends over 18 amino acids. Germline-derived CDR1 and CDR2 are KGHDR and SFDVKD. The CDR3 DNA follows: TGTGCCACCAGTGACCCTTCGCGGGGGGATTACTCCTACAATGAGCAGTTCTTC. Translated: CATSDPSRGDYSYNEQFF.

The genes are TRBV4-3 and TRBJ1-2; no reliable D call. CDR3 length: 12 amino acids. CDR1 and CDR2 (germline): LGHNA, YSLEER. V was shortened by 0 bases and J by 5 bases, with 4 bases between the two germline ends. CDR3 nucleotides: TGCGCCAGCAGCCAAGACTTTTATGGCTACACCTTC. Protein product: CASSQDFYGYTF.

The V and J genes are TRBV12-3 or TRBV12-4 and TRBJ2-7; possibly TRBD2 for D (6 bases). The CDR3 length is 12 residues. Trimming removed 6 bases from V and 5 bases from J, with 11 bases in between. CDR3: CASSEGGNEQYF. CDR3 coding DNA: TGTGCCAGCAGCGAAGGCGGGAACGAGCAGTACTTC.

This chain links TRBV5-4 with TRBJ2-3; 9 nucleotides align to TRBD2. The CDR3 spans 17 residues. Trimming removed 3 bases from V and 6 bases from J; junction bases left unmatched: 14. Germline V CDR1 and CDR2: SGHNT, YYREEE (reference sequence). The CDR3 bases are TGTGCCAGCAGCTCGCCGGTCGGGGCTAGCGGGGTTGATACGCAGTATTTT. This gives the protein CASSSPVGASGVDTQYF.

The gene calls are TRBV7-2 and TRBJ2-7; 9 bases line up with TRBD1. The germline gives CDR1 SGHTA, CDR2 FQGNSA. The CDR3 has 15 residues. V was clipped by 5 bases and J by 2 bases; unmatched bases: 7. CDR3 residues: CASSIRQGGTYEQYF. As DNA, the CDR3 is TGTGCCAGCAGCATACGACAGGGGGGAACCTACGAGCAGTACTTC.

The chain joins TRBV27 to TRBJ1-5, with D maybe TRBD1 (5 bases). V lost 8 bases and J lost 11, with 16 bases in between. The CDR3 totals 12 residues. Per germline, CDR1 MNHEY and CDR2 SMNVEV (reference sequence). CDR3 residues: CASGLGGLAQHF. The CDR3 region has the DNA TGTGCCAGCGGGCTTGGGGGGTTGGCCCAGCATTTT.

The chain joins TRBV28 to TRBJ1-5; a possible D gene is TRBD1 (5 bases). The V end was cut by 8 bases, the J end by 0 bases, with 11 bases between. This CDR3 contains 14 residues. Germline CDR1 MDHEN, CDR2 SYDVKM. CDR3 DNA sequence: TGTGCCAGCCTGGGGGGGTATAGCAATCAGCCCCAGCATTTT. As protein: CASLGGYSNQPQHF.

This clone has just a few counts. This chain joins TRBV5-6 and TRBJ2-3; the D gene is possibly TRBD2 (6 bases). Germline V gene lookup returns CDR1 SGHDT and CDR2 YYEEEE. V lost 6 bases and J 5 bases, leaving 22 bases between the germline ends. The CDR3 has 16 amino acids. In DNA, the CDR3 is TGTGCCAGCACGGCGGCGGGGCGGCGGGGTGGAGATACGCAGTATTTT. Translation: CASTAAGRRGGDTQYF. The whole variable domain, filled in from reference TRBV5-6 and TRBJ2-3, reads DAGVTQSPTHLIKTRGQQVTLRCSPKSGHDTVSWYQQALGQGPQFIFQYYEEEERQRGNFPDRFSGHQFPNYSSELNVNALLLGDSALYLCASTAAGRRGGDTQYFGPGTRLTVL.

J is TRBJ1-1 and V is TRBV3-1 (or the pseudogene TRBV3-2); D is undetermined. This CDR3 region has 10 residues. From germline, CDR1 is LGHDT and CDR2 YNNKEL (reference sequence). Trimming stripped 1 base from V and 14 bases from J, with 8 bases between. DNA of the CDR3: TGTGCCAGCAGCCAAGGGAGTATCTTCTTT. Protein product: CASSQGSIFF.

The chain couples TRBV6-5 to TRBJ1-5, with 10 bases lining up with TRBD1. The V and J ends lost 6 bases and 4 bases, in that order; junction bases with no gene match: 3. The CDR3 runs 14 residues. Germline V lookup: CDR1 MNHEY, CDR2 SVGAGI. The DNA for the CDR3 is TGTGCCAGCAGGGACAGGGGGAGGAATCAGCCCCAGCATTTT. This codes for CASRDRGRNQPQHF.

The CDR3 region has the DNA TGCGCCAGCAGCCGCCAGGCGCTCGGACTAGCGGGGGGGCCCTACGAGCAGTACTTC. Translation gives CASSRQALGLAGGPYEQYF. The V gene is TRBV4-1, the J gene TRBJ2-7, with 15 bases that match TRBD2. Germline CDR1 reads MGHRA; CDR2 reads YSYEKL. This CDR3 spans 19 amino acids. Trimming removed 4 bases from V and 2 bases from J; junction bases left unmatched: 12.

The chain employs TRBV19 and TRBJ1-4; no firm D call. V was cut by 0 bases and J by 13 bases, with 15 bases left in between. CDR1 is LNHDA, CDR2 SQIVND, per germline (reference sequence). The CDR3 covers 14 residues. The CDR3 protein is CASSIDLLSNRLFF. CDR3 sequence (DNA): TGTGCCAGTAGTATAGATCTATTGAGCAACCGACTGTTTTTT.

This rearrangement joins TRBV27 to TRBJ2-1; perhaps TRBD2 as D (5 bases). V gave up 4 bases and J gave up 3 bases, with 13 bases separating them. CDR1 and CDR2 from the germline V gene are MNHEY and SMNVEV (reference sequence). This CDR3 comprises 15 residues. This CDR3 is CASSYGEKIYNEQFF. Written as DNA, the CDR3 is TGTGCCAGCAGTTACGGGGAAAAGATCTACAATGAGCAGTTCTTC.

The rearrangement joins TRBV10-3 to TRBJ2-3, with TRBD1 matching over 12 bases. J gave up 5 bases and V 5 bases, and 8 bases lay outside the gene matches. This CDR3 has 16 residues. CDR1 is ENHRY and CDR2 is SYGVKD in the germline V gene. The DNA of the CDR3 is TGTGCCATCAGTCAATCGGGACAGGGGGCCTTAGATACGCAGTATTTT. Protein: CAISQSGQGALDTQYF.

The V gene is TRBV11-2, the J gene TRBJ1-2, with TRBD1 matching 8 bases. CDR3 size: 13 residues. With 4 bases clipped from V and 5 bases from J, the junction kept 3 bases outside the gene matches. CDR1 is SGHAT, CDR2 FQNNGV, per germline. CDR3 residues: CASSSGGIYGYTF. In DNA, the CDR3 is TGTGCCAGCAGCTCAGGGGGCATTTATGGCTACACCTTC.

This chain uses TRBV27 with TRBJ1-5; the D gene is possibly TRBD1 (6 bases). The CDR3 has 15 amino acids. Germline V gene sequence: CDR1 MNHEY, CDR2 SMNVEV (reference sequence). The V end lost 3 bases, the J end lost 3 bases, and 12 bases lay between the germline ends. CDR3: CASSLRGGVNQPQHF. For the CDR3, the DNA is TGTGCCAGCAGTTTGAGAGGGGGAGTCAATCAGCCCCAGCATTTT.

The genes are TRBV7-9 and TRBJ2-5; 13 nucleotides agree with TRBD2. The trim removed 7 bases at V and 4 bases at J, leaving 6 bases unmatched. The CDR3 is 15 amino acids. Germline CDR1 reads SEHNR; CDR2 reads FQNEAQ (reference sequence). This chain's CDR3 is CASTTSGGVGETQYF. The CDR3 region has the DNA TGTGCCAGCACAACTAGCGGGGGGGTCGGAGAGACCCAGTACTTC.